Sequencing of this T cell receptor beta chain was carried out in a study of response to subunit inactivated influenza vaccine. Study results and limitations: Few new T cells, the authors suggested, are recruited by each seasonal influenza vaccination.

On this clonotype itself: What it recognizes is unknown.

Each CDR3 protein is one row after TCRdb ran MiXCR on the RT-PCR reads. In the table there are more than 600,000 distinct CDR3 sequences, under 20% of which are singletons. The CDR3 has 16 amino acids. Germline values: CDR1 SGHDT, CDR2 YYEEEE. Trimming took 4 bases from V and 1 from J, leaving 14 bases between them. The chain carries TRBV5-6 and TRBJ2-2; the D gene is possibly TRBD2 (6 bases). Specimen: PBMCs from blood, collected around 5 days after vaccination. This receptor was obtained from a man aged 50-60 years who received an inactivated influenza vaccine. The CDR3 DNA is TGTGCCAGCAGCGCGGGGCAGTTCAAGAACACCGGGGAGCTGTTTTTT. This translates into CASSAGQFKNTGELFF.